One and the same sample provided the 25 T cell receptor beta chains below, sequenced in a study of T-cell reconstitution after alpha-beta-depleted transplantation in children. Unique molecular identifiers were incorporated during preparation of the TCRbeta library. TCRdb independently ran MiXCR on the PCR reads; one entry per CDR3 protein. The sample carries about 420,000 distinct CDR3 sequences, about 11% recorded once. The sequencing here drew on PBMCs from the stem cell graft donor, taken from the stem cell graft. The source of these receptors is a human donor who donated a stem cell graft to a child with acute myeloid leukemia.

Comment on this clonotype: Since a much larger clone is just one base distant, this may be a read error. The V call is TRBV5-1, the J call TRBJ1-5, with D hard to call. CDR1 SGHRS and CDR2 YFSETQ come from the germline V gene. The CDR3 runs 14 residues. CDR3 sequence: CASTLGYSNQPQHF. The CDR3 DNA follows: TGCGCCAGCACCTTGGGGTATAGCAATCAGCCCCAGCATTTT.

The chain has TRBV11-2 and TRBJ1-2; weak D call: TRBD1 (5 bases). CDR1 is SGHAT, CDR2 FQNNGV, per germline. This CDR3 region has 16 residues. Trimming shortened V by 0 bases and J by 3 bases, and 14 bases separated the two germline ends. CDR3 residues: CASSLDPGAQYYGYTF. The CDR3 nucleotides read TGTGCCAGCAGCTTAGATCCCGGGGCCCAGTACTATGGCTACACCTTC. Combining the CDR3 with reference TRBV11-2 and TRBJ1-2 gives the whole variable domain EAGVAQSPRYKIIEKRQSVAFWCNPISGHATLYWYQQILGQGPKLLIQFQNNGVVDDSQLPKDRFSAERLKGVDSTLKIQPAKLEDSAVYLCASSLDPGAQYYGYTFGSGTRLTVV.

The table lists this clonotype with a few counts. The J gene is TRBJ2-3, the V gene TRBV20-1; 8 nucleotides agree with TRBD2. J was trimmed by 1 base and V by 5 bases; bases with no gene match: 5. CDR1 is DFQATT and CDR2 is SNEGSKA in the germline V gene (reference sequence). This CDR3 is built from 14 residues. In DNA, the CDR3 is TGCAGTGCTGGTACTAGCGGAGGCACAGATACGCAGTATTTT. Its protein product is CSAGTSGGTDTQYF.

The CDR3 bases are TGTGCCAGCACGATGGGGGAGTACCAAGAGACCCAGTACTTC. Translating it yields CASTMGEYQETQYF. The V call is TRBV7-9, the J call TRBJ2-5; D may match TRBD1 or TRBD2 (5 bases each). This CDR3 has 14 amino acids. Trimming left V 7 bases short and J 0 bases short, with 12 bases between. Germline CDR1 and CDR2: SEHNR and FQNEAQ (reference sequence).

There are a few counts of this clonotype. The CDR3 loop is CASSPLSVIVTDTQYF. The CDR3 DNA reads TGTGCCAGCAGCCCCCTAAGCGTTATTGTGACAGATACGCAGTATTTT. This rearrangement joins TRBV5-8 to TRBJ2-3, with no clear D. The germline V gene encodes CDR1 SGHTS and CDR2 YDEGEE. The CDR3 covers 16 residues. V lost 4 bases and J 3 bases, leaving 18 bases between the germline ends.

This clonotype has only one observation. The chain employs TRBV7-2 and TRBJ2-2; the match to TRBD1 covers 8 bases. The V segment lost 5 bases and the J segment 3 bases; nucleotides outside the gene matches: 5. The V gene's germline CDR1 is SGHTA and CDR2 FQGNSA. This CDR3 is built from 15 residues. CDR3 residues: CASSSTDRDTGELFF. In nucleotides, the CDR3 is TGTGCCAGCAGCAGCACGGACAGGGACACCGGGGAGCTGTTTTTT.

This clonotype was observed at least ten times. This chain connects TRBV10-3 to TRBJ1-2; possibly TRBD1 for D (5 bases). In germline, CDR1 is ENHRY, CDR2 SYGVKD. This CDR3 has 13 residues. Trimming left V 5 bases short and J 6 bases short, with 13 bases between. CDR3 in amino acids: CAISSTQGDGYTF. The CDR3 DNA follows: TGTGCCATCAGTTCAACCCAGGGTGATGGCTACACCTTC.

This clonotype has at least ten counts. The V call is TRBV9, the J call TRBJ2-7; D could derive from TRBD1 or TRBD2 (5 bases each). This CDR3 region has 14 residues. The V end lost 3 bases, the J end lost 2 bases, and 12 bases lay between the germline ends. Germline lookup yields CDR1 SGDLS and CDR2 YYNGEE. For the CDR3, the DNA is TGTGCCAGCAGCGCCCGGGACGGGGCCTACGAGCAGTACTTC. Translated, it gives CASSARDGAYEQYF.

In its sample, this clonotype was seen a few times. The V call is TRBV12-3 or TRBV12-4, the J call TRBJ2-5; TRBD2 agrees at 14 bases. Trimming at V came to 5 bases and at J to 5 bases, leaving 7 bases not matched to a gene. The CDR3 has 16 amino acids. The CDR3 here is CASSLGLAGVSETQYF. The CDR3 nucleotides read TGTGCCAGCAGTCTGGGACTAGCGGGAGTCTCGGAGACCCAGTACTTC.

This clonotype appeared many times. The genes are TRBV6-2 or TRBV6-3 and TRBJ2-1; 8 bases fit TRBD1. Germline assignment: CDR1 MNHEY and CDR2 SVGEGT. CDR3 length: 17 amino acids. Trimming took 2 bases from V and 7 from J; bases not matched to a gene: 13. The CDR3 loop reads CASSYPNRGRYGNEQFF. The CDR3 bases are TGTGCCAGCAGTTACCCCAACAGGGGGAGGTACGGGAATGAGCAGTTCTTC.

This chain connects TRBV29-1 to TRBJ2-7, with D perhaps TRBD1 (5 bases). Between the trimmed V and J ends, which lost 7 bases and 6 bases, there was a span of 13 bases. The CDR3 spans 11 residues. Germline V gives CDR1 SQVTM, CDR2 ANQGSEA. CDR3 residues: CSATTAREQYV. The CDR3 bases are TGCAGCGCCACGACAGCCCGCGAGCAGTACGTC.

A few counts support this clonotype. The chain carries TRBV10-3 and TRBJ2-3, with D maybe TRBD1 (6 bases). Deletions cut 2 bases from V and 1 base from J, with 13 bases between. The length of the CDR3 is 16 residues. Per germline, CDR1 ENHRY and CDR2 SYGVKD. DNA for the CDR3: TGTGCCATCAGTGAGCAAACAGGGACGGGCACAGATACGCAGTATTTT. It translates to CAISEQTGTGTDTQYF.

This clonotype was seen a few times. CDR3 sequence: CASSFGLAGGIQETQYF. Here the CDR3 DNA reads TGTGCCAGCAGTTTTGGACTAGCGGGGGGGATCCAAGAGACCCAGTACTTC. The rearrangement uses TRBV12-3 or TRBV12-4 and TRBJ2-5; 15 nucleotides agree with TRBD2. The CDR3 is 17 residues long. With 3 bases clipped from V and 1 base from J, the junction kept 3 bases outside the gene matches.

The J gene is TRBJ2-5, the V gene TRBV12-3 or TRBV12-4; tentatively, D is TRBD2 (6 bases). There are 14 residues in the CDR3. The V end was cut by 4 bases, the J end by 4 bases, with 13 bases between. Here the CDR3 DNA reads TGTGCCAGCAGTTATCATAGCGGAAGAGAGACCCAGTACTTC. It specifies CASSYHSGRETQYF.

Remarks on this clonotype: The missing conserved phenylalanine or tryptophan at the end of this CDR3 makes a read error likely. V usage is TRBV5-1 and J usage is TRBJ2-3; 11 positions match TRBD2. This CDR3 region has 15 residues. Unmatched junction bases numbered 5, after V lost 4 bases and J lost 4 bases. Per the germline V gene, CDR1 is SGHRS and CDR2 is YFSETQ. CDR3 DNA sequence: TGCGCCAGCAGCGACATACTAGCGGGGGCAGATACGCAGTATTTG. Encoded protein: CASSDILAGADTQYL.

This clonotype occurred a few times. The V gene is TRBV5-1, the J gene TRBJ2-1, with 11 positions matching TRBD1. The CDR3 consists of 16 residues. CDR1 is SGHRS, CDR2 YFSETQ, per germline. V lost 3 bases, J lost 4 bases, and 6 bases stayed unmatched. The CDR3 DNA reads TGCGCCAGCAGCTCCGGACAGGGGGCTACGTACAATGAGCAGTTCTTC. Residues: CASSSGQGATYNEQFF.

This clonotype was seen more than once but under ten times. This sequence joins TRBV7-2 and TRBJ1-2, with 7 positions matching TRBD1. Germline V gene lookup returns CDR1 SGHTA and CDR2 FQGNSA. After removal of 4 bases from V and 3 bases from J, the junction contained 5 bases not matched to a gene. CDR3 size: 14 residues. CDR3 bases: TGTGCCAGCAGCTCATCCGGGACAGACTATGGCTACACCTTC. It yields the protein CASSSSGTDYGYTF.

This clonotype has just a few counts. This chain uses TRBV5-1 with TRBJ2-3, with a weak D call TRBD2 (5 bases). The CDR3 loop spans 19 amino acids. The V end lost 5 bases, the J end lost 7 bases, and 32 bases lay between the germline ends. Germline V gives CDR1 SGHRS, CDR2 YFSETQ. This chain's CDR3 is CASRPPRRETGKDGYTQYF. CDR3 nucleotide sequence: TGCGCCAGCAGGCCCCCGCGAAGGGAGACCGGAAAGGATGGGTATACGCAGTATTTT.

This clonotype was seen many times. V gene TRBV7-2 combines with J gene TRBJ1-2, with TRBD1 as a possible D gene (6 bases). Germline V gene lookup returns CDR1 SGHTA and CDR2 FQGNSA. Trimming removed 5 bases from V and 5 bases from J, with 15 bases in between. This CDR3 is built from 14 residues. CDR3 DNA sequence: TGTGCCAGCAGCCCTCGGGGAGGGGGATATGGCTACACCTTC. This encodes CASSPRGGGYGYTF.

V usage is TRBV6-1 and J usage is TRBJ2-1, with 12 positions matching TRBD1. Germline CDR1 MNHNS, CDR2 SASEGT. The CDR3 spans 17 residues. V shed 7 bases and J 7 bases; nucleotides not matched to a gene: 14. The CDR3 DNA reads as TGTGCCAGCACGACCCAAACCGGGACAGGGGGCTCAAATGAGCAGTTCTTC. Amino acid sequence: CASTTQTGTGGSNEQFF.

This clonotype was picked up a small number of times. This chain links TRBV19 with TRBJ2-2; D perhaps matches TRBD2 (6 bases). The CDR3 spans 15 residues. The germline V and J ends were trimmed by 1 base and 6 bases, with 12 bases remaining between them. CDR1 LNHDA and CDR2 SQIVND come from the germline V gene (reference sequence). The CDR3 DNA follows: TGTGCCAGTAGTATAGGGCGGGGTGGCGCCGGGGAGCTGTTTTTT. This encodes CASSIGRGGAGELFF.

This chain joins TRBV19 and TRBJ2-1, with 9 bases that match TRBD2. The CDR3 has 15 residues. Germline V CDR1 and CDR2: LNHDA, SQIVND (reference sequence). J was trimmed by 5 bases and V by 3 bases; bases with no gene match: 5. The CDR3 region is CASSIRGGADNEQFF. CDR3 nucleotide sequence: TGTGCCAGTAGTATCCGCGGGGGGGCTGACAATGAGCAGTTCTTC. Full variable domain (outside the CDR3, taken from reference TRBV19 and TRBJ2-1): DGGITQSPKYLFRKEGQNVTLSCEQNLNHDAMYWYRQDPGQGLRLIYYSQIVNDFQKGDIAEGYSVSREKKESFPLTVTSAQKNPTAFYLCASSIRGGADNEQFFGPGTRLTVL.

The V gene is TRBV20-1, the J gene TRBJ2-1; D is unresolved. The CDR3 is 12 residues long. V shed 1 base and J shed 7 bases, with 8 bases lying between them. Looked up from germline, CDR1 is DFQATT and CDR2 is SNEGSKA (reference sequence). CDR3 nucleotides: TGCAGTGCTAGAGTTCTTGAGAATGAGCAGTTCTTC. It yields the protein CSARVLENEQFF.

This clonotype was recorded a few times. The chain combines TRBV4-2 with TRBJ1-6, with D perhaps TRBD1 (6 bases). CDR1 and CDR2 (germline): LGHNA, YNFKEQ. This CDR3 contains 16 residues. Between the trimmed V and J ends, which lost 8 bases and 0 bases, there was a span of 14 bases. CDR3 nucleotides: TGTGCCAGCCAACCAGGACAGAACTCCTATAATTCACCCCTCCACTTT. Its translation is CASQPGQNSYNSPLHF.

The V gene is TRBV7-2, the J gene TRBJ2-7; the match to TRBD2 covers 10 bases. This CDR3 is 14 amino acids long. CDR1 and CDR2 (germline): SGHTA, FQGNSA. V shed 4 bases and J 5 bases; nucleotides not matched to a gene: 5. CDR3: CASSSVAGGDEQYF. Written as DNA, the CDR3 is TGTGCCAGCAGCTCTGTAGCGGGAGGCGACGAGCAGTACTTC.